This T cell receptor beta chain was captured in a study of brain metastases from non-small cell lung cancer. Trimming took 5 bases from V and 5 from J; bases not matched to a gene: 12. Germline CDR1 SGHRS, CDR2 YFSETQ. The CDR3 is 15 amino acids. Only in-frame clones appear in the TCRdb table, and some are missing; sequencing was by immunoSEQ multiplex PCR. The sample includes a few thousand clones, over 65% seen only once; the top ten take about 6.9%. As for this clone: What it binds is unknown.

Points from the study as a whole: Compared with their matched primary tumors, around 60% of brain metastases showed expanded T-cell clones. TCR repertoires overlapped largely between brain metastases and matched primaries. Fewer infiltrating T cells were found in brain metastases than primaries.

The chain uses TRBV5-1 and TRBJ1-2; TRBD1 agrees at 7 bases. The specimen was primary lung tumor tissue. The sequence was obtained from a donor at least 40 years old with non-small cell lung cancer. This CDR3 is CASRRSWDSLYGYTF. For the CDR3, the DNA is TGCGCCAGCAGGAGGAGCTGGGACAGCCTTTATGGCTACACCTTC.